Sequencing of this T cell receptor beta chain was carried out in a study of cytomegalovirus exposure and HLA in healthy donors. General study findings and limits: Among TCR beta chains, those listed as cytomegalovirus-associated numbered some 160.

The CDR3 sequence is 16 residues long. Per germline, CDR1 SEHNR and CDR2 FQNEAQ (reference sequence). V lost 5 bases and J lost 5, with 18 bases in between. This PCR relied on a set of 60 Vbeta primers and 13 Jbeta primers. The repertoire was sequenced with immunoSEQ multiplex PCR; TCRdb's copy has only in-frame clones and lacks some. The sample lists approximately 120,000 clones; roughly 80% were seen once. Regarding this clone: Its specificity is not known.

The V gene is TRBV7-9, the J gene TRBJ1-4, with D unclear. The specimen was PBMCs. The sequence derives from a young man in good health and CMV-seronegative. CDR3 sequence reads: CASSPRRQAGNEKLFF. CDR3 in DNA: TGTGCCAGCAGCCCACGCCGTCAGGCGGGCAATGAAAAACTGTTTTTT.